The next 23 T cell receptor beta chains were all read from a single sample in a study of CD8 T cells in Susac syndrome. RNA in amounts of about 0.5 to 1 ug was reverse transcribed with random hexamers. TCRdb passed the immunoSEQ multiplex PCR reads through MiXCR, listing each CDR3 protein once. The repertoire holds approximately 230,000 distinct CDR3 sequences, roughly 93% seen once, with approximately 0.07% in the top ten. The specimen sequenced was CD4+ T cells from PBMCs. The origin of the receptors is a human donor with multiple sclerosis.

The CDR3 DNA reads as TGTGCCTGGAGTGTTGTGGGGAACACCATATATTTT. This codes for CAWSVVGNTIYF. This rearrangement joins TRBV30 to TRBJ1-3, with D hard to call. The germline V gene has CDR1 GTSNPN and CDR2 SVGIG (reference sequence). V was clipped by 0 bases and J by 7 bases, with 7 bases between them. The CDR3 covers 12 residues. Combining the CDR3 with reference TRBV30 and TRBJ1-3 gives the whole variable domain SQTIHQWPATLVQPVGSPLSLECTVEGTSNPNLYWYRQAAGRGLQLLFYSVGIGQISSEVPQNLSASRPQDRQFILSSKKLLLSDSGFYLCAWSVVGNTIYFGEGSWLTVV.

V gene TRBV12-3 or TRBV12-4 combines with J gene TRBJ2-3, with a tentative D call TRBD1 (5 bases). The length of the CDR3 is 16 residues. The germline V and J ends were trimmed by 4 bases and 1 base, with 15 bases remaining between them. CDR3 loop: CASSWTSLWGTDTQYF. DNA of the CDR3: TGTGCCAGCAGTTGGACATCCCTTTGGGGCACAGATACGCAGTATTTT.

The genes are TRBV23-1 and TRBJ2-3, with TRBD1 as a possible D gene (7 bases). TRBV23-1 is labeled an ORF, and its function is uncertain. The CDR3 length is 14 residues. V lost 7 bases, J lost 3 bases, and 14 bases lay in between. The CDR3 DNA follows: TGCGCCAGCACAGACAGGGAGGCAACAGATACGCAGTATTTT. Its protein is CASTDREATDTQYF.

This chain uses TRBV3-1 with TRBJ1-2; no clear D. There are 13 residues in the CDR3. The V and J ends lost 0 bases and 7 bases respectively, with 9 bases between them. Germline V gene data show CDR1 as LGHDT and CDR2 as YNNKEL (reference sequence). Here the CDR3 reads CASSQDGLRGYTF. The CDR3 DNA reads TGTGCCAGCAGCCAAGATGGGTTGCGTGGCTACACCTTC.

J is TRBJ2-1 and V is TRBV5-1; 9 bases map to TRBD2. The CDR3 contains 15 residues. Looked up from germline, CDR1 is SGHRS and CDR2 is YFSETQ. Trimming at V came to 5 bases and at J to 5 bases, leaving 8 bases not matched to a gene. CDR3 nucleotide sequence: TGCGCCAGCAGTTACTTAGCGGGAGTTAACAATGAGCAGTTCTTC. This gives the protein CASSYLAGVNNEQFF.

This rearrangement joins TRBV20-1 to TRBJ2-3; D is unresolved. The CDR3 consists of 14 residues. The germline CDR1 and CDR2 sequences are DFQATT and SNEGSKA (reference sequence). Trimming cost V 3 bases and J 1 base, with 11 bases left between them. In DNA form, the CDR3 reads TGCAGTGCTAGTCCGCTGAGCCGCACAGATACGCAGTATTTT. This encodes CSASPLSRTDTQYF.

The rearrangement uses TRBV12-3 or TRBV12-4 and TRBJ1-2; no reliable D call. V gave up 0 bases and J gave up 7 bases, with 18 bases separating them. The CDR3 has 16 amino acids. CDR3 sequence: CASSLAEQYAVGGYTF. The DNA of the CDR3 is TGTGCCAGCAGTTTAGCGGAGCAGTACGCGGTGGGTGGCTACACCTTC.

The chain couples TRBV20-1 to TRBJ2-7, with 11 bases lining up with TRBD1. V lost 4 bases, J lost 2 bases, and 1 base stayed unmatched. The CDR3 totals 13 residues. The germline V gene has CDR1 DFQATT and CDR2 SNEGSKA (reference sequence). CDR3 sequence (DNA): TGCAGTGCTAAGGGACAGGGGGCCTACGAGCAGTACTTC. It encodes CSAKGQGAYEQYF.

The genes are TRBV5-5 and TRBJ1-1; D remains unclear. The length of the CDR3 is 14 residues. Germline V gene data show CDR1 as SGHKS and CDR2 as YYEKEE (reference sequence). V lost 4 bases and J 1 base, leaving 11 bases between the germline ends. CDR3 coding DNA: TGTGCCAGCAGCCAAGGCCTGTCGAACACTGAAGCTTTCTTT. Translation: CASSQGLSNTEAFF.

The rearrangement joins TRBV9 to TRBJ2-5, with TRBD1 as a possible D gene (5 bases). This CDR3 contains 14 residues. Germline V gene data show CDR1 as SGDLS and CDR2 as YYNGEE. V lost 3 bases, J lost 2 bases, and 11 bases lay in between. The CDR3 DNA reads TGTGCCAGCAGCGCTGCAAGGGGTCAAGAGACCCAGTACTTC. This codes for CASSAARGQETQYF.

This clonotype was observed a handful of times. The chain recombines TRBV15 with TRBJ2-6; D ambiguous. Germline CDR1 is LNHNV and CDR2 is YYDKDF (reference sequence). V gave up 0 bases and J gave up 0 bases, with 3 bases separating them. This CDR3 contains 15 residues. The CDR3 loop reads CATSRDASGANVLTF. CDR3 coding DNA: TGTGCCACCAGCAGAGATGCCTCTGGGGCCAACGTCCTGACTTTC.

The gene calls are TRBV12-3 or TRBV12-4 and TRBJ2-7; TRBD2 matches at 8 bases. V gave up 4 bases and J gave up 5 bases; unmatched junction bases: 13. This CDR3 spans 16 amino acids. CDR3 coding DNA: TGTGCCAGCAGTTCAACTAGCGGCCCCATTTCCCACGAGCAGTACTTC. It is translated as CASSSTSGPISHEQYF.

The chain is built from TRBV20-1 and TRBJ2-7, with TRBD1 identical over 9 bases. CDR1 and CDR2 from the germline V gene are DFQATT and SNEGSKA (reference sequence). Unmatched junction bases numbered 5, after V lost 7 bases and J lost 1 base. The CDR3 has 13 amino acids. The CDR3 DNA follows: TGCAGTGGTGTAGACAGGGGGTCCTACGAGCAGTACGTC. This encodes CSGVDRGSYEQYV.

The V gene is TRBV3-1, the J gene TRBJ2-5; no clear D. Trimming cost V 0 bases and J 4 bases, with 9 bases left between them. This CDR3 has 14 amino acids. In germline, CDR1 is LGHDT, CDR2 YNNKEL (reference sequence). CDR3 residues: CASSQDLTLETQYF. CDR3 sequence (DNA): TGTGCCAGCAGCCAAGATTTGACTCTAGAGACCCAGTACTTC.

This chain connects TRBV29-1 to TRBJ2-5; the match to TRBD2 covers 11 bases. Germline assignment: CDR1 SQVTM and CDR2 ANQGSEA. V shed 6 bases and J 1 base; nucleotides not matched to a gene: 13. This CDR3 region has 17 residues. The CDR3 DNA sequence: TGCAGCGTGCCCCCGGGACTAGCGGCGGGCGGCCAAGAGACCCAGTACTTC. Translating gives CSVPPGLAAGGQETQYF.

V and J are TRBV20-1 and TRBJ2-7, with D uncertain. Germline V gene data show CDR1 as DFQATT and CDR2 as SNEGSKA (reference sequence). V shed 3 bases and J shed 7 bases, with 13 bases lying between them. The CDR3 is 12 amino acids. In nucleotides, the CDR3 is TGCAGTGCTAGGTCCCTTGAAGGGGAGCAGTACGTC. Translating it yields CSARSLEGEQYV.

J is TRBJ2-7 and V is TRBV28, with 11 nucleotides matching TRBD1. The CDR3 spans 13 residues. J lost 5 bases, V lost 6 bases, and 3 bases had no gene match. The germline V gene has CDR1 MDHEN and CDR2 SYDVKM. Here the CDR3 DNA reads TGTGCCAGCAGCGGACAGGGGGCCCACGAGCAGTACTTC. Protein: CASSGQGAHEQYF. The full variable domain, in which reference TRBV28 and TRBJ2-7 provide the parts outside the CDR3, is DVKVTQSSRYLVKRTGEKVFLECVQDMDHENMFWYRQDPGLGLRLIYFSYDVKMKEKGDIPEGYSVSREKKERFSLILESASTNQTSMYLCASSGQGAHEQYFGPGTRLTVT.

The gene calls are TRBV24-1 and TRBJ2-3; 9 bases are a match to TRBD2. The CDR3 length is 19 residues. CDR1 and CDR2 (germline): KGHDR, SFDVKD. J lost 8 bases, V lost 4 bases, and 21 bases had no gene match. CDR3 DNA sequence: TGTGCCACCAGTGAAGGGACTAGCCCGTCCTTCTCGCCTATACCTACGCAGTATTTT. This sequence encodes CATSEGTSPSFSPIPTQYF.

V is TRBV3-1 and J is TRBJ2-5; D remains unclear. The CDR3 has 10 residues. V lost 8 bases to trimming and J lost 5 bases, with 6 bases between them. In germline, CDR1 is LGHDT, CDR2 YNNKEL (reference sequence). The CDR3 sequence: CASEGETQYF. The CDR3 DNA reads as TGTGCCAGCGAAGGGGAGACCCAGTACTTC.

This chain connects TRBV20-1 to TRBJ1-2, with D perhaps TRBD1 (5 bases). The length of the CDR3 is 12 residues. Germline assignment: CDR1 DFQATT and CDR2 SNEGSKA (reference sequence). V lost 6 bases and J 4 bases, leaving 12 bases between the germline ends. For the CDR3, the DNA is TGCAGTGCGGCCGGGACGGTCTATGGCTACACCTTC. It is translated as CSAAGTVYGYTF.

This clonotype was recorded only once. The chain recombines TRBV12-3 or TRBV12-4 with TRBJ1-5; 7 bases agree with TRBD1. The CDR3 consists of 14 residues. V shed 6 bases, J shed 5 bases, and the junction held 7 bases outside the gene matches. CDR3 amino acids: CASSSTGRDQPQHF. In DNA, the CDR3 is TGTGCCAGCAGCTCGACAGGGAGGGATCAGCCCCAGCATTTT.

In this sample, this clonotype turned up once. The V and J genes are TRBV24-1 and TRBJ1-1; D remains unclear. CDR1 and CDR2 (germline): KGHDR, SFDVKD. The V end lost 1 base, the J end lost 3 bases, and 5 bases lay between the germline ends. This CDR3 spans 13 amino acids. Here the CDR3 reads CATSDFRYTEAFF. In nucleotides, the CDR3 is TGTGCCACCAGTGATTTTCGGTACACTGAAGCTTTCTTT.

The J gene is TRBJ2-1, the V gene TRBV4-1, with a tentative D call TRBD1 (5 bases). The CDR3 is made up of 15 amino acids. The V gene's germline CDR1 is MGHRA and CDR2 YSYEKL. V was clipped by 0 bases and J by 4 bases, with 10 bases between them. CDR3 protein: CASSQDPRAYNEQFF. The DNA for the CDR3 is TGCGCCAGCAGCCAAGATCCCAGGGCTTACAATGAGCAGTTCTTC.